Described below is a single T cell receptor (beta chain) sequence and its context. Investigators amplified TCR beta CDR3 regions from RNA transcripts. Second-round multiplex PCR came after first-round RT-PCR with HTBI primers. TCRdb ran MiXCR on the multiplex PCR reads and lists one entry per CDR3 protein. Altogether some 520,000 distinct CDR3 sequences are present, around 14% being singletons, with the ten largest covering 9.8%. The sample belongs to a study of Graves' ophthalmopathy and Graves' hyperthyroidism. Germline CDR1 GTSNPN, CDR2 SVGIG (reference sequence). The CDR3 is 12 residues long. V is TRBV30 and J is TRBJ2-7, with 11 bases fitting TRBD2. The receptor's source is a woman aged 25 to 39 with Graves' ophthalmopathy. The sequencing input was blood. The CDR3 loop is CRVAGGPHEQYF. The CDR3, as DNA: TGTCGGGTAGCGGGAGGGCCCCACGAGCAGTACTTC.